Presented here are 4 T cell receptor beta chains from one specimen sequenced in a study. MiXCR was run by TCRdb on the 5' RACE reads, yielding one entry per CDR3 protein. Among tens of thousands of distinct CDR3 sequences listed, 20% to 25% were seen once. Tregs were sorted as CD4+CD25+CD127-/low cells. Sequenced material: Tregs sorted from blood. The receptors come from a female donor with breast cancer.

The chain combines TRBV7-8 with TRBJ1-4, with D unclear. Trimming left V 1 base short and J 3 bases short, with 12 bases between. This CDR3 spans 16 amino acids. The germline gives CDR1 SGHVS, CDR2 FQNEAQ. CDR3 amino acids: CASSLVRVLANEKLFF. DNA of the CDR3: TGTGCCAGCAGCTTAGTGAGGGTTCTTGCTAATGAAAAACTGTTTTTT. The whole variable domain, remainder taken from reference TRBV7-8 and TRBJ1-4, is GAGVSQSPRYKVAKRGQDVALRCDPISGHVSLFWYQQALGQGPEFLTYFQNEAQLDKSGLPSDRFFAERPEGSVSTLKIQRTQQEDSAVYLCASSLVRVLANEKLFFGSGTQLSVL.

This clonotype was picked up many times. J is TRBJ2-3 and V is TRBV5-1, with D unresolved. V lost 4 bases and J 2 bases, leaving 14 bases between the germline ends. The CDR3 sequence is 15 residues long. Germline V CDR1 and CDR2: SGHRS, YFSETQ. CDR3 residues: CASSPYKGNTDTQYF. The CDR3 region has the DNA TGCGCCAGCAGCCCCTACAAGGGCAACACAGATACGCAGTATTTT.

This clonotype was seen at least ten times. This chain's CDR3 is CASSTGTGVHEQYF. The CDR3 DNA follows: TGTGCCAGCAGCACCGGGACAGGGGTTCACGAGCAGTACTTC. The chain couples TRBV9 to TRBJ2-7; TRBD1 aligns across 10 bases. This CDR3 has 14 amino acids. The germline V gene has CDR1 SGDLS and CDR2 YYNGEE. The ends lost 4 bases at V and 5 bases at J; junction bases unmatched: 6.

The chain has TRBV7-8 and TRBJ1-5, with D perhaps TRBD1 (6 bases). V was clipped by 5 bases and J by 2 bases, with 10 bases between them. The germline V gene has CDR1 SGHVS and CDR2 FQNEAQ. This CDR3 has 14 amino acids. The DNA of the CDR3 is TGTGCCAGCAGCCCGGGACAAGGCAATCAGCCCCAGCATTTT. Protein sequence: CASSPGQGNQPQHF.